The present entry profiles one T cell receptor (beta chain) with its context. The antigen remains unidentified. The data are from a study of T cell clusters in autoimmune cytopenias. Study-wide context: TRB sequencing had a median around 51,000 reads and 2,350 distinct clonotypes per sample.

The germline V gene has CDR1 GTSNPN and CDR2 SVGIG (reference sequence). This CDR3 spans 14 amino acids. General study points: Primary autoimmune cytopenia patients appeared to lack physiological T cell clusters present in healthy donors. TRB repertoire shifts in secondary cytopenia and chronic lymphocytic leukemia mostly reflected lymphoma, not autoimmunity.

TRB amplification used 250 ng of peripheral blood genomic DNA. Multiplex touch-down PCR amplified TRB using TRB-A and TRB-B pools in one tube. TCRdb reprocessed the multiplex PCR reads; each CDR3 protein has one entry and no DNA is given. This sample's table reports about 2,100 distinct CDR3 sequences. Source material: peripheral blood. The sequence came from a human donor with an autoimmune cytopenia or autoimmune hepatitis (not recorded which). This chain uses TRBV30 with TRBJ1-2; lacking DNA, the TRBD1 call made by TCRdb goes unchecked. The CDR3 protein is CAWSGGLLNYGYTF. Supplemented by reference TRBV30 and TRBJ1-2, the full variable domain reads SQTIHQWPATLVQPVGSPLSLECTVEGTSNPNLYWYRQAAGRGLQLLFYSVGIGQISSEVPQNLSASRPQDRQFILSSKKLLLSDSGFYLCAWSGGLLNYGYTFGSGTRLTVV.